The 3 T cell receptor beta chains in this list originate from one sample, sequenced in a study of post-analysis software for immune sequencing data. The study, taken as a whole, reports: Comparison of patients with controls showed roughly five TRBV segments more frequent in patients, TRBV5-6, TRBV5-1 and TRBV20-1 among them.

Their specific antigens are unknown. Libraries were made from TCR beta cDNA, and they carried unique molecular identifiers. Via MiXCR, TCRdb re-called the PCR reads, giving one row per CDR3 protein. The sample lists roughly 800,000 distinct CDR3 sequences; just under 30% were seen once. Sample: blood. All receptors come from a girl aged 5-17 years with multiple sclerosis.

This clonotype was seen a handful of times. CDR3: CASTQGAVGELFF. As DNA, the CDR3 is TGTGCCAGCACTCAGGGGGCAGTCGGGGAGCTGTTTTTT. The chain couples TRBV6-5 to TRBJ2-2; 8 positions match TRBD1. The CDR3 length is 13 residues. The J segment lost 7 bases and the V segment lost 7 bases, leaving 5 bases of the junction unmatched. The germline V gene has CDR1 MNHEY and CDR2 SVGAGI.

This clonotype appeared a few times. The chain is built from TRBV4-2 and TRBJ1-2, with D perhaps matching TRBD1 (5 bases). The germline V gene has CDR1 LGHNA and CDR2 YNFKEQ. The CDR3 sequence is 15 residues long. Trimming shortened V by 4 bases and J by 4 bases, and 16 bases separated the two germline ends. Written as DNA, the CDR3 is TGTGCCAGCAGCCCCCTAGACTCGGGGGGCTATGGCTACACCTTC. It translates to CASSPLDSGGYGYTF.

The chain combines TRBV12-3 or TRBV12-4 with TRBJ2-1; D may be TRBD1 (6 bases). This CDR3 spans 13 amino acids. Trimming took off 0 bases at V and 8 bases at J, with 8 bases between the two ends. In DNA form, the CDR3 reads TGTGCCAGCAGTTTAGCCAGGGGTCATGAGCAGTTCTTC. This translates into CASSLARGHEQFF.